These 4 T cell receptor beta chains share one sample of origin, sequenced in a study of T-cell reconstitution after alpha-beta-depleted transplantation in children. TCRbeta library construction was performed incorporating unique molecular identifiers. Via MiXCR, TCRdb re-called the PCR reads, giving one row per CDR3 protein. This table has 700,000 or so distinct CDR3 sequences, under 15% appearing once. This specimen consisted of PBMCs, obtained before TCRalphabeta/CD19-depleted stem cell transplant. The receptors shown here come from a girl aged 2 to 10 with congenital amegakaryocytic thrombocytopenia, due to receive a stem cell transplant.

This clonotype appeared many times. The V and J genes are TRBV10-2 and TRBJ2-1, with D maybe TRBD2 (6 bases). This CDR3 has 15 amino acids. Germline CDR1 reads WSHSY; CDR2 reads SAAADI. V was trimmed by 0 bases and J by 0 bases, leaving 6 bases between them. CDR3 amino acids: CASSESSGSYNEQFF. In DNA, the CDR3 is TGCGCCAGCAGTGAGTCTAGCGGCTCCTACAATGAGCAGTTCTTC.

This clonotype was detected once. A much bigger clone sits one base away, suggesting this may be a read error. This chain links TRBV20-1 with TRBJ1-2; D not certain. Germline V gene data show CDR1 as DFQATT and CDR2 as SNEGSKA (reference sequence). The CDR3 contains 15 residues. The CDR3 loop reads CSARDLGMRSYGYPF. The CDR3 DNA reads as TGCAGTGCTAGAGATTTGGGAATGCGAAGCTATGGCTACCCCTTC.

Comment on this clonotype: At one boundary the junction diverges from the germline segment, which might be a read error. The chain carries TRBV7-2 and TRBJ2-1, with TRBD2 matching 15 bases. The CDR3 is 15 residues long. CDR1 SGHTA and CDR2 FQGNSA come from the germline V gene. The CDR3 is CASRLPGLAGGEQSF. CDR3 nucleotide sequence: TGTGCCAGCAGGCTTCCGGGACTAGCGGGAGGTGAGCAGTCCTTC.

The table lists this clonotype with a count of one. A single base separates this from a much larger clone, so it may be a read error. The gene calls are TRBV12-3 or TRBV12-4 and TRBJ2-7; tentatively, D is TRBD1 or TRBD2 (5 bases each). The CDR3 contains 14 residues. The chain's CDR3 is CASSFAGGEGEQSF. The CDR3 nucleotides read TGTGCCAGCAGTTTTGCTGGGGGAGAGGGCGAGCAGTCCTTC.